This T cell receptor beta chain was sequenced for a study of blood T cell repertoires in COVID-19 (dated by TCRdb to 2020 to 2022). Background for the entire study: Samples covering the acute and convalescent phases of COVID-19 were provided by collaborators in the United States, Italy and Spain. The prospective study material was composed of cDNA or gDNA derived from T cells, B-cell-depleted T cells, or PBMCs. The dataset comprised deeply sampled blood TCRbeta repertoires from subjects exposed to, actively infected with, or recovered from COVID-19. A freely available public database, intended as a resource for researchers studying the immune response to SARS-CoV-2, is where the repertoires were released. Samples came from the ongoing ImmuneRACE study (first 160 participants) plus 1,254 subjects from 6 global collaborators. Nearly every sample came with metadata listing a de-identified subject ID, COVID-19 status, age in years and sex. Where available, HLA class I and class II types were taken from metadata supplied by the sample provider and were not determined by assay-based typing.

TCRbeta CDR3 regions were amplified from genomic DNA using the immunoSEQ Assay, a bias-controlled multiplex PCR. In the source study's methods: Nucleated cell counts per sample were estimated from amplification of reference gene primers within the assay. Sequence reads were collapsed and filtered to measure the absolute abundance of every unique TCRbeta CDR3 rearrangement. For each sample, productive Simpson clonality was calculated as the square root of Simpson's diversity index across productive rearrangements. The source is immuneACCESS, and TCRdb retained only in-frame sequences with V and J called. Part of the clones is not carried over; for the studies checked, unresolved V genes explain less than half of this, and the remainder is unexplained. V and J calls and clone size are as listed in that table; D and trimming were resolved from the DNA. In all, the sample holds some 190,000 clones, and 84% of those were seen once. About 8.3% of the sample comes from the top ten.

One collaborating source in Seattle enrolled patients while the patients were actively infected and followed the patients over time throughout the course of disease. Each collaborating institution followed its own protocols to collect whole blood in K2EDTA tubes. For TCRbeta analysis, collaborator samples were shipped as frozen whole blood, as isolated PBMCs, or as DNA extracted from either sample type. V ends up 8 bases short and J 6 bases short, with an unmatched junction base count of 4. The CDR3 sequence holds 13 residues, the cysteine and phenylalanine included. Of all the DNA, just the CDR3 is kept, 39 bases in frame from base 1. Overall study outcomes, separate from this receptor: The quantity of clinical and demographic metadata differed by source and by participant and was supplied without curation.

The table lists this clone with a count of one. The clone's antigen remains unknown. No base quality information exists; no much larger clone differs at one position. What was sequenced was peripheral blood. The source is a woman of 80 years or more with COVID-19, enrolled during active disease. The chain links TRBV12-3 or TRBV12-4 with TRBJ1-6, with 7 junctional bases fitting TRBD1. The CDR3 amino acid sequence is: CASQTGFNSPLHF. Here is the DNA: TGTGCCAGCCAGACAGGGTTTAATTCACCCCTCCACTTT.